The 27 T cell receptor beta chains below were found in one sample sequenced in a study of T cell responses to AZD1222 COVID-19 vaccine. Produced via immunoSEQ multiplex PCR; TCRdb's table is partial and in-frame only. The table includes about 100,000 clones, around 87% detected once. Sequencing used peripheral blood, obtained 28 days after the second AZD1222 dose. Receptor source: an adult who received the AZD1222 COVID-19 vaccine.

The CDR3 DNA sequence: TGCGCCAGCAGCTTGGCTCCGGGGACACAAGGGTATGGCTACACCTTC. Protein product: CASSLAPGTQGYGYTF. The chain recombines TRBV5-1 with TRBJ1-2; a possible D gene is TRBD1 (6 bases). Trimming shortened V by 0 bases and J by 5 bases, and 17 bases separated the two germline ends. CDR3 length equals 16 residues. Germline values: CDR1 SGHRS, CDR2 YFSETQ.

The V call is TRBV30, the J call TRBJ2-7; tentatively, D is TRBD1 or TRBD2 (6 bases each). The CDR3 contains 14 residues. Trimming took off 3 bases at V and 6 bases at J, with 18 bases between the two ends. Germline loops: CDR1 GTSNPN, CDR2 SVGIG (reference sequence). The CDR3 is CAWRNPGGGREQYF. DNA of the CDR3: TGTGCCTGGAGAAACCCCGGTGGGGGGCGCGAGCAGTACTTC.

This clone was seen a single time. V is TRBV6-2 or TRBV6-3 and J is TRBJ2-2; 7 bases map to TRBD2. J gave up 0 bases and V 6 bases, and 4 bases lay outside the gene matches. CDR1 is MNHEY and CDR2 is SVGEGT in the germline V gene. CDR3 length equals 15 residues. CDR3 nucleotides: TGTGCCAGCAGCCTACTAGCGACGAACACCGGGGAGCTGTTTTTT. Amino acid sequence: CASSLLATNTGELFF.

This chain connects TRBV2 to TRBJ2-1; maybe TRBD2 (5 bases). The CDR3 spans 13 residues. Germline values: CDR1 SNHLY, CDR2 FYNNEI. Between the trimmed V and J ends, which lost 4 bases and 7 bases, there was a span of 11 bases. CDR3 region: CASSARGGNEQFF. The CDR3 DNA is TGTGCCAGCAGTGCGCGCGGAGGAAATGAGCAGTTCTTC.

The V call is TRBV6-5, the J call TRBJ2-7, with D possibly being TRBD1 (6 bases). Trimming removed 2 bases from V and 6 bases from J, with 11 bases in between. Germline loops: CDR1 MNHEY, CDR2 SVGAGI. The CDR3 extends over 13 amino acids. CDR3 coding DNA: TGTGCCAGCAGTTACACCGGGACAACCGAGCAGTACTTC. Translation gives CASSYTGTTEQYF.

This clone has just a few counts. CDR3 in amino acids: CASSLPLGNPGQYF. In nucleotides, the CDR3 is TGTGCCAGCAGCTTACCACTAGGGAACCCGGGGCAGTACTTC. The chain employs TRBV7-2 and TRBJ2-7; D might be TRBD2 (5 bases). V lost 2 bases and J 9 bases, leaving 17 bases between the germline ends. Germline V gene lookup returns CDR1 SGHTA and CDR2 FQGNSA. The CDR3 is 14 residues long.

The genes are TRBV10-3 and TRBJ2-2, with 8 positions matching TRBD1. The CDR3 consists of 12 residues. Germline-derived CDR1 and CDR2 are ENHRY and SYGVKD. V trimming: 8 bases; J trimming: 5 bases; junction bases outside the gene matches: 1. CDR3 in amino acids: CAIGQGTGELFF. The CDR3 bases are TGTGCCATCGGACAGGGAACCGGGGAGCTGTTTTTT.

J is TRBJ2-7 and V is TRBV5-4; no firm D call. This CDR3 is 12 amino acids long. Germline V gives CDR1 SGHNT, CDR2 YYREEE (reference sequence). Between the trimmed V and J ends, which lost 3 bases and 0 bases, there was a span of 4 bases. In nucleotides, the CDR3 is TGTGCCAGCAGCTGGGGCTCCTACGAGCAGTACTTC. This gives the protein CASSWGSYEQYF. The whole variable domain, filled in from reference TRBV5-4 and TRBJ2-7, reads ETGVTQSPTHLIKTRGQQVTLRCSSQSGHNTVSWYQQALGQGPQFIFQYYREEENGRGNFPPRFSGLQFPNYSSELNVNALELDDSALYLCASSWGSYEQYFGPGTRLTVT.

This clone appeared a few times. The chain joins TRBV2 to TRBJ1-3, with D uncertain. This CDR3 region has 13 residues. The V end lost 6 bases, the J end lost 0 bases, and 6 bases lay between the germline ends. Per germline, CDR1 SNHLY and CDR2 FYNNEI. This CDR3 is CASRVNSGNTIYF. The CDR3 nucleotides read TGTGCCAGCAGAGTTAACTCTGGAAACACCATATATTTT.

The rearrangement links TRBV7-3 to TRBJ2-5; 9 bases fit TRBD1. V lost 4 bases and J lost 7; bases outside the gene matches: 7. Germline lookup yields CDR1 SGHTA and CDR2 FQGTGA. There are 14 residues in the CDR3. The CDR3 spells CASSYTGGEATQYF. CDR3 coding DNA: TGTGCCAGCAGCTATACAGGGGGCGAAGCGACCCAGTACTTC.

The chain recombines TRBV14 with TRBJ1-6; perhaps TRBD1 as D (6 bases). The CDR3 is made up of 13 amino acids. V lost 6 bases, J lost 7 bases, and 10 bases lay in between. Germline V lookup: CDR1 SGHDN, CDR2 FVKESK. CDR3 amino acids: CASRGQLNSPLHF. In DNA form, the CDR3 reads TGTGCCAGCAGAGGACAGCTCAATTCACCCCTCCACTTT.

This clone has only a few counts. This chain links TRBV25-1 with TRBJ1-2; perhaps TRBD1 as D (6 bases). The CDR3 runs to 12 residues. Germline values: CDR1 MGHDK, CDR2 SYGVNS. Trimming cost V 4 bases and J 8 bases, with 11 bases left between them. The CDR3 coding sequence is TGTGCCAGCAGTGGTACAGGGATGGGCTACACCTTC. Amino acids: CASSGTGMGYTF.

The chain employs TRBV4-1 and TRBJ2-1; D unclear. The V end lost 4 bases, the J end lost 9 bases, and 16 bases lay between the germline ends. This CDR3 region has 14 residues. Per germline, CDR1 MGHRA and CDR2 YSYEKL. The CDR3 DNA is TGCGCCAGCAGCCGCTCCGACGTGACCGGTGAGCAGTTCTTC. It is translated as CASSRSDVTGEQFF.

The chain has TRBV7-9 and TRBJ2-5, with 15 positions matching TRBD2. The CDR3 is made up of 17 amino acids. CDR1 is SEHNR, CDR2 FQNEAQ, per germline (reference sequence). J was trimmed by 5 bases and V by 5 bases; bases with no gene match: 9. CDR3: CASSPGTSGRRKETQYF. As DNA, the CDR3 is TGTGCCAGCAGCCCCGGGACTAGCGGGAGGAGGAAGGAGACCCAGTACTTC.

This chain connects TRBV3-1 (or the pseudogene TRBV3-2) to TRBJ2-2; D gene uncertain. Germline V gives CDR1 LGHDT, CDR2 YNNKEL (reference sequence). The CDR3 totals 16 residues. Trimming removed 4 bases at V and 5 bases at J, with 17 bases between. This chain's CDR3 is CASSPSVLRVTGELFF. As DNA, the CDR3 is TGTGCCAGCAGCCCCTCGGTCCTCCGTGTGACCGGGGAGCTGTTTTTT.

CDR3 DNA sequence: TGTGCCAGCAACATACCCGAGATCGATACGCAGTATTTT. Its protein product is CASNIPEIDTQYF. The rearrangement joins TRBV6-5 to TRBJ2-3; no reliable D call. The CDR3 is 13 residues long. Trimming cost V 7 bases and J 6 bases, with 14 bases left between them. Germline CDR1 reads MNHEY; CDR2 reads SVGAGI.

The chain joins TRBV10-3 to TRBJ2-1; 13 nucleotides line up with TRBD2. Germline V CDR1 and CDR2: ENHRY, SYGVKD. V lost 5 bases, J lost 6 bases, and 4 bases stayed unmatched. This CDR3 comprises 15 residues. CDR3 residues: CAISPGLAGRNEQFF. The CDR3 nucleotides read TGTGCCATCAGTCCGGGACTAGCGGGGCGCAATGAGCAGTTCTTC.

The rearrangement joins TRBV5-4 to TRBJ1-6; D gene uncertain. The ends were cut back, 1 base at V and 0 bases at J, with 5 bases in the middle. The CDR3 runs 15 residues. Germline-derived CDR1 and CDR2 are SGHNT and YYREEE (reference sequence). The CDR3 coding sequence is TGTGCCAGCAGCTTGAAGTCCTCCTATAATTCACCCCTCCACTTT. This codes for CASSLKSSYNSPLHF.

This chain uses TRBV5-1 with TRBJ1-5; TRBD1 matches 9 bases. V lost 2 bases, J lost 6 bases, and 3 bases stayed unmatched. The CDR3 is 14 residues long. Germline lookup yields CDR1 SGHRS and CDR2 YFSETQ. CDR3 in DNA: TGCGCCAGCAGCTTACAGGGGGCAGGTCAGCCCCAGCATTTT. Translating it yields CASSLQGAGQPQHF.

This clone showed up just once. The gene calls are TRBV27 and TRBJ2-5; 9 bases map to TRBD2. The CDR3 contains 14 residues. The trim removed 8 bases at V and 4 bases at J, leaving 8 bases unmatched. Germline CDR1 reads MNHEY; CDR2 reads SMNVEV (reference sequence). The CDR3 spells CASGLARVGETQYF. DNA of the CDR3: TGTGCCAGCGGACTAGCGAGGGTTGGAGAGACCCAGTACTTC.

The V gene is TRBV5-1, the J gene TRBJ2-7; no clear D. This CDR3 comprises 12 residues. Trimming took off 4 bases at V and 7 bases at J, with 12 bases between the two ends. Per the germline V gene, CDR1 is SGHRS and CDR2 is YFSETQ. The DNA of the CDR3 is TGCGCCAGCAGCGAGACCCGAGCGGAGCAGTACTTC. It codes for CASSETRAEQYF. Using reference TRBV5-1 and TRBJ2-7 for the parts outside the CDR3, the full variable domain is KAGVTQTPRYLIKTRGQQVTLSCSPISGHRSVSWYQQTPGQGLQFLFEYFSETQRNKGNFPGRFSGRQFSNSRSEMNVSTLELGDSALYLCASSETRAEQYFGPGTRLTVT.

This chain uses TRBV2 with TRBJ1-2, with 9 bases that match TRBD1. There are 15 residues in the CDR3. CDR1 and CDR2 from the germline V gene are SNHLY and FYNNEI. The V and J ends lost 0 bases and 10 bases, in that order; junction bases with no gene match: 9. The CDR3 spells CASSEAMGQGFHYTF. CDR3 DNA sequence: TGTGCCAGCAGTGAAGCGATGGGACAGGGCTTTCACTACACCTTC. The full variable domain, completed using reference TRBV2 and TRBJ1-2, is EPEVTQTPSHQVTQMGQEVILRCVPISNHLYFYWYRQILGQKVEFLVSFYNNEISEKSEIFDDQFSVERPDGSNFTLKIRSTKLEDSAMYFCASSEAMGQGFHYTFGSGTRLTVV.

The chain combines TRBV4-2 with TRBJ1-1; D remains unclear. V was pared by 3 bases and J by 2 bases, with 13 bases between. Germline CDR1 LGHNA, CDR2 YNFKEQ. The CDR3 sequence is 15 residues long. CDR3 in amino acids: CASSHPGGLNTEAFF. Here the CDR3 DNA reads TGTGCCAGCAGCCACCCCGGAGGGCTAAACACTGAAGCTTTCTTT.

The chain employs TRBV18 and TRBJ2-5; 13 positions match TRBD2. CDR3 length: 15 amino acids. J gave up 3 bases and V 3 bases, and 1 base lay outside the gene matches. Germline V gives CDR1 KGHSH, CDR2 LQKENI. CDR3 protein: CASSPGTSGEETQYF. The CDR3 nucleotides are TGTGCCAGCTCACCGGGGACTAGCGGGGAAGAGACCCAGTACTTC.

The V call is TRBV5-6, the J call TRBJ1-6, with D hard to call. V was shortened by 0 bases and J by 5 bases, with 9 bases between the two germline ends. CDR3 length: 15 amino acids. From germline, CDR1 is SGHDT and CDR2 YYEEEE. CDR3 region: CASSLDPADNSPLHF. The CDR3 region has the DNA TGTGCCAGCAGCTTGGATCCGGCGGATAATTCACCCCTCCACTTT.

There are a few counts of this clone. This sequence joins TRBV19 and TRBJ1-3, with TRBD1 matching 7 bases. J gave up 9 bases and V 7 bases, and 12 bases lay outside the gene matches. The CDR3 totals 14 residues. Looked up from germline, CDR1 is LNHDA and CDR2 is SQIVND (reference sequence). This CDR3 is CASNLGQVGSTIYF. The CDR3 DNA sequence: TGTGCCAGTAATTTAGGACAGGTTGGGAGCACCATATATTTT.

The rearrangement uses TRBV29-1 and TRBJ1-2; no clear D gene. V was shortened by 4 bases and J by 4 bases, with 10 bases between the two germline ends. This CDR3 is 12 amino acids long. Germline V gene sequence: CDR1 SQVTM, CDR2 ANQGSEA. The CDR3 DNA follows: TGCAGCGTTGGATCCGGGATCTATGGCTACACCTTC. Its translation is CSVGSGIYGYTF. The whole variable domain, remainder taken from reference TRBV29-1 and TRBJ1-2, is SAVISQKPSRDICQRGTSLTIQCQVDSQVTMMFWYRQQPGQSLTLIATANQGSEATYESGFVIDKFPISRPNLTFSTLTVSNMSPEDSSIYLCSVGSGIYGYTFGSGTRLTVV.